This is a list of T cell receptor beta chains from one sample in a study of neoadjuvant anti-PD-1 for oral cavity cancer. Measured with immunoSEQ multiplex PCR; TCRdb has only the in-frame clones, and not every one. The sample includes 50,000 to 65,000 clones, approximately 79% of them seen just once. Sequencing used PBMCs, obtained before nivolumab (anti-PD-1) treatment. These receptors originate from a person between 35 and 79 years old with oral cavity squamous cell carcinoma. The conserved cysteine and the conserved F or W are not part of the CDR3 here.

TRBJ2-3	TRBV27	ASRTQSGGRIDTQY
TRBJ2-3	TRBV21-1	ASSKFWARFSTDTQY
TRBJ1-6	TRBV6-4	ASSDGTADSPLH
TRBJ2-2	TRBV30	AWSVRGNTGELF
TRBJ2-7	TRBV28	ASSVTTYEQY
TRBJ1-6	TRBV29-1	SGKTGMYNSPLH
TRBJ1-5	TRBV6-5	ASSLVGGGNQPQH
TRBJ1-5	TRBV4-1	ASSPDPGQGANQPQH
TRBJ1-2	TRBV19	ASSLPGQFYGYT
TRBJ2-1	TRBV19	ASSKLAETYNEQF
TRBJ2-1	TRBV6-1	ASSEVDRAFNEQF
TRBJ2-5	TRBV7-2	ASMGQGNHRIQETQY